This TCR beta chain appears in the sequencing data of a study of siplizumab effects on memory and regulatory T cells. General study results and limits: Relative to controls at more than 25%, mappable alloreactive CD4+ clones exhibited a mean Treg-derived proportion of over 60% with siplizumab.

The CDR3 runs to 17 residues. V lost 7 bases, J lost 2 bases, and 24 bases lay in between. In the case of this clone: The antigen is not known.

Roughly 1.1 x 10^5 TCR templates were measured in each sample. Assay: immunoSEQ multiplex PCR; the TCRdb copy retains only in-frame clones and omits some. The profile shows some 100,000 clones, 85% to 95% of them singletons. The sequencing input was Tregs sorted from blood. The sequence derives from a human donor in good health. This chain connects TRBV5-3 to TRBJ1-1; weak D call: TRBD1 (6 bases). TRBV5-3 falls under the ORF class, with uncertain function. The chain's CDR3 is CAREVGGLLYPNTEAFF. In nucleotides, the CDR3 is TGTGCCAGAGAGGTTGGGGGGCTCCTTTACCCCAACACTGAAGCTTTCTTT.